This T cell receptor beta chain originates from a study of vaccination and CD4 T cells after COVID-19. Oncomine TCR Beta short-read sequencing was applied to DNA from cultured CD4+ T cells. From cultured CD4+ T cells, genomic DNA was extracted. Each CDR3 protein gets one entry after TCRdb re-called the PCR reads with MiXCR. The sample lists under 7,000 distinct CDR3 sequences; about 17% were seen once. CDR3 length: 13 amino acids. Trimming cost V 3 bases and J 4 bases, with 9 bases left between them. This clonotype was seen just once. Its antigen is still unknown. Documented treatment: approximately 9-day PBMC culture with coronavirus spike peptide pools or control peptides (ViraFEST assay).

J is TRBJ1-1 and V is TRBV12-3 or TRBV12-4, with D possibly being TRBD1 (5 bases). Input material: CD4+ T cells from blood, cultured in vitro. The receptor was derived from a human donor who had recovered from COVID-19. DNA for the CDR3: TGTGCCAGCAGTTTCGGGGGACCCACTGAAGCTTTCTTT. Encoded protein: CASSFGGPTEAFF.